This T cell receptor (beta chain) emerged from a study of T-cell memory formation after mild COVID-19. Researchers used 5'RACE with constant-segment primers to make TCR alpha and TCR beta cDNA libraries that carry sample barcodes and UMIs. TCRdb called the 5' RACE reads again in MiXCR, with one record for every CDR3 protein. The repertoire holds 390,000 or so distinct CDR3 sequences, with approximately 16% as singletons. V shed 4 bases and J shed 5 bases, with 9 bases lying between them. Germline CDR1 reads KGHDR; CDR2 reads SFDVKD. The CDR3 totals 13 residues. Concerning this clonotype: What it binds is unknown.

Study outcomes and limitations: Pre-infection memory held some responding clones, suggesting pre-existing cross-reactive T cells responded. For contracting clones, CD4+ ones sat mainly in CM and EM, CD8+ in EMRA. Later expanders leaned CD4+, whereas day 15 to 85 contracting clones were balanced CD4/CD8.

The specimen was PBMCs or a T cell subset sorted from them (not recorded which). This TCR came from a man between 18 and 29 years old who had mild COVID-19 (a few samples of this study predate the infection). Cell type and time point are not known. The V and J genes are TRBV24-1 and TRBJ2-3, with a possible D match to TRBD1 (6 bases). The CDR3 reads CATSDPGQDTQYF. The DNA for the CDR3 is TGTGCCACCAGTGACCCGGGACAAGATACGCAGTATTTT.